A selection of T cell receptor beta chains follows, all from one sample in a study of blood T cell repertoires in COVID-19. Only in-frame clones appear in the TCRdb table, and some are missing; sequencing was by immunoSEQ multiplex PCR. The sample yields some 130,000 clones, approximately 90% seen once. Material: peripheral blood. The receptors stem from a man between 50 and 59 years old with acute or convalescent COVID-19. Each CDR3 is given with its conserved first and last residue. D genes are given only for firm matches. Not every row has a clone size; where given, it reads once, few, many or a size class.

CASSPATGQRIEAFF,TGTGCCAGCTCACCGGCGACGGGACAGCGGATTGAAGCTTTCTTT,TRBD1,.,TRBJ1-1,TRBV18
CASSSVNRGSGELFF,TGTGCCAGCAGCTCCGTAAACAGGGGCTCGGGGGAGCTGTTTTTT,TRBD1,.,TRBJ2-2,TRBV11-3
CASSSRDRDNEQFF,TGTGCCAGCAGCTCCCGGGACAGAGACAATGAGCAGTTCTTC,TRBD1,.,TRBJ2-1,TRBV7-3
CASSLGGTFPTQYF,TGTGCCAGCAGCTTAGGGGGGACTTTCCCAACCCAGTATTTT,.,.,TRBJ2-3,TRBV7-2
CASSFFGTSANEQFF,TGCGCCAGCAGCTTTTTCGGGACTAGCGCCAATGAGCAGTTCTTC,TRBD2,.,TRBJ2-1,TRBV5-1
CASHQKIVYEQYF,TGTGCCAGCCACCAGAAGATCGTCTACGAGCAGTACTTC,.,.,TRBJ2-7,TRBV5-6
CASSPYMNTEAFF,TGTGCCAGTAGTCCTTATATGAACACTGAAGCTTTCTTT,.,.,TRBJ1-1,TRBV19
CASSRTLGQGIEQFF,TGTGCCAGCAGCCGGACCTTGGGACAGGGAATTGAGCAGTTCTTC,TRBD1,.,TRBJ2-1,TRBV11-2
CAWSVSSKGDGYGYTF,TGTGCCTGGAGTGTTTCGTCCAAGGGAGATGGCTATGGCTACACCTTC,.,.,TRBJ1-2,TRBV30
CASSSGKKRETQYF,TGTGCCAGCAGTAGCGGGAAAAAGAGGGAGACCCAGTACTTC,TRBD2,.,TRBJ2-5,TRBV28
CASGTSTGGDGYTF,TGTGCCAGCGGAACCTCGACGGGGGGCGATGGCTACACCTTC,.,.,TRBJ1-2,TRBV27
CASIALAGGTPNEQFF,TGTGCCAGCATTGCCCTAGCGGGAGGGACGCCCAATGAGCAGTTCTTC,TRBD2,.,TRBJ2-1,TRBV28
CASSLNRANYGYTF,TGTGCCAGCAGTTTAAACAGGGCTAACTATGGCTACACCTTC,.,few,TRBJ1-2,TRBV27
CASSSQGAGTEAFF,TGTGCCAGCAGTTCACAGGGGGCAGGCACTGAAGCTTTCTTT,TRBD1,.,TRBJ1-1,TRBV6-5
CATSEQQYEKLFF,TGTGCCACCTCCGAACAGCAGTATGAAAAACTGTTTTTT,.,.,TRBJ1-4,TRBV15
CASSLTGSTYEQYF,TGTGCCAGCAGTTTAACAGGGAGCACCTACGAGCAGTACTTC,.,.,TRBJ2-7,TRBV27
CASSITGQGASQLNIQYF,TGTGCCAGTAGTATCACCGGACAGGGAGCGTCCCAATTAAACATTCAGTACTTC,TRBD1,.,TRBJ2-4,TRBV19
CASRGAESPQHF,TGTGCCAGTAGAGGGGCAGAGTCGCCCCAGCATTTT,.,.,TRBJ1-5,TRBV19
CASSFSGATSGNTIYF,TGTGCCAGCAGTTTTTCTGGGGCAACCTCTGGAAACACCATATATTTT,.,.,TRBJ1-3,TRBV28
CASSDPGHGQKLFF,TGTGCCAGCAGCGATCCGGGACACGGACAAAAACTGTTTTTT,.,.,TRBJ1-4,TRBV2
CASSPTGWGTEAFF,TGTGCCAGCAGCCCAACAGGGTGGGGGACTGAAGCTTTCTTT,.,.,TRBJ1-1,TRBV7-2
CASSFGARMNTEAFF,TGTGCCAGCAGCTTTGGTGCGCGCATGAACACTGAAGCTTTCTTT,.,.,TRBJ1-1,TRBV5-6
CASSSEPDTQYF,TGTGCCAGCTCATCGGAGCCAGATACGCAGTATTTT,.,.,TRBJ2-3,TRBV18
CASGRDRLYEQYF,TGTGCCAGCGGCCGAGACAGACTCTACGAGCAGTACTTC,.,.,TRBJ2-7,TRBV2
CAIRDTYEQYF,TGTGCCATCCGGGACACCTACGAGCAGTACTTC,.,.,TRBJ2-7,TRBV10-3
CASSEINRVGQPQHF,TGTGCCAGCAGTGAAATAAACAGGGTAGGTCAGCCCCAGCATTTT,.,few,TRBJ1-5,TRBV2
CAWSAGPLYGYTF,TGTGCCTGGAGTGCAGGGCCGCTCTATGGCTACACCTTC,.,.,TRBJ1-2,TRBV30
CASSPYLSGIRHNEQFF,TGTGCCAGCAGTCCCTATTTAAGCGGGATCCGCCACAATGAGCAGTTCTTC,TRBD2,.,TRBJ2-1,TRBV27
CASSNNGWTEAFF,TGTGCCAGTAGCAACAACGGGTGGACTGAAGCTTTCTTT,.,.,TRBJ1-1,TRBV19
CASSVTGAGNTEAFF,TGTGCCAGCAGCGTCACAGGGGCCGGGAACACTGAAGCTTTCTTT,TRBD1,.,TRBJ1-1,TRBV3-1/TRBV3-2
CASSVSSGADTEAFF,TGTGCCAGCAGCGTTTCTTCCGGTGCGGACACTGAAGCTTTCTTT,.,.,TRBJ1-1,TRBV9
CASSQGGGRNQPQHF,TGCGCCAGCAGCCAAGGGGGGGGGCGCAATCAGCCCCAGCATTTT,.,.,TRBJ1-5,TRBV4-1
CASRSRGEGSYGYTF,TGTGCAAGTCGCTCACGGGGGGAGGGCAGCTATGGCTACACCTTC,.,.,TRBJ1-2,TRBV12-2
CAIRGDRIFESGTEAFF,TGTGCCATCAGAGGTGACAGGATCTTTGAATCGGGGACTGAAGCTTTCTTT,.,.,TRBJ1-1,TRBV10-3
CASSFRGYQETQYF,TGTGCCAGCAGCTTCAGGGGTTACCAAGAGACCCAGTACTTC,.,.,TRBJ2-5,TRBV7-2
CASRLPTGGKSPLHF,TGTGCCAGCAGGCTCCCTACAGGGGGCAAATCACCCCTCCACTTT,TRBD1,.,TRBJ1-6,TRBV6-6
CASSKLTGTVRAFF,TGTGCCAGCAGCAAGCTTACTGGTACAGTTCGGGCTTTCTTT,.,.,TRBJ1-1,TRBV7-9
CASSITPAGNTEAFF,TGTGCCAGTAGTATCACCCCGGCAGGCAACACTGAAGCTTTCTTT,.,.,TRBJ1-1,TRBV19
CASSSTYSPLHF,TGTGCCAGCAGCTCGACATACTCACCCCTCCACTTT,.,.,TRBJ1-6,TRBV6-6
CASSRPAKTGGTGELFF,TGTGCCAGCAGCCGCCCCGCAAAGACGGGGGGCACCGGGGAGCTGTTTTTT,TRBD2,.,TRBJ2-2,TRBV5-4
CASSLGPGSYNEQFF,TGTGCCAGCAGCTTAGGCCCCGGCTCCTACAATGAGCAGTTCTTC,.,.,TRBJ2-1,TRBV7-2
CASSRQGAEAFF,TGCGCCAGCAGCCGACAGGGGGCTGAAGCTTTCTTT,TRBD1,.,TRBJ1-1,TRBV5-1
CASSLTALAGVHEQFF,TGTGCCAGCAGCTTAACCGCCCTAGCGGGGGTACATGAGCAGTTCTTC,TRBD2,.,TRBJ2-1,TRBV7-9
CASRNGRAGSDEQFF,TGTGCCAGCAGGAACGGGAGGGCCGGATCGGATGAGCAGTTCTTC,TRBD2,.,TRBJ2-1,TRBV4-2
CASSVAGVQETQYF,TGTGCCAGCAGCGTAGCGGGAGTCCAAGAGACCCAGTACTTC,TRBD2,.,TRBJ2-5,TRBV14
CASTPPDRYNEQFF,TGTGCCAGCACCCCCCCGGACAGATACAATGAGCAGTTCTTC,.,.,TRBJ2-1,TRBV28
CASSLDRQTEAFF,TGTGCCAGCAGCTTGGACAGGCAAACTGAAGCTTTCTTT,.,.,TRBJ1-1,TRBV5-4
CASSLREGQMNTEAFF,TGCGCCAGCAGCCTCCGAGAGGGACAGATGAACACTGAAGCTTTCTTT,TRBD1,.,TRBJ1-1,TRBV5-1
CASRTGQSGYTF,TGTGCCAGCAGAACGGGACAGTCTGGCTACACCTTC,TRBD1,.,TRBJ1-2,TRBV6-6
CASSAGMGTQYF,TGTGCCAGCAGTGCAGGGATGGGGACCCAGTACTTC,.,.,TRBJ2-5,TRBV2